The source of this TCR beta chain is a study of regulatory T cells in long-lasting Graves disease. General observations from the study: Persistent cases favored TRBV28, TRBJ1-2 and TRBJ2-5.

Germline lookup yields CDR1 ENHRY and CDR2 SYGVKD. V lost 4 bases and J 3 bases, leaving 8 bases between the germline ends. The CDR3 extends over 13 amino acids. Construction of TCR beta libraries relied on iRepertoire HTBI primers and on Arm-PCR targeting CDR3 regions. TCRdb processed the multiplex PCR reads anew with MiXCR; each CDR3 protein has one entry. In the table there are about 440,000 distinct CDR3 sequences, 15% of which are singletons. As to time point: newly diagnosed GD, antithyroid drugs for less than 3 months. Following extraction of RNA from PBMCs, that RNA was used to make the TCR library. From each patient, around 10 milliliters of peripheral blood was drawn and collected into an EDTA anticoagulant tube. This clonotype was recorded many times. Its antigen is as yet unknown. The sample was also reused in another study, on T cells in Graves' hyperthyroidism and ophthalmopathy.

Material: peripheral blood mononuclear cells (PBMCs), obtained at new diagnosis, from a patient treated with antithyroid drugs. The clonotype originates from a woman between 25 and 40 years old with Graves disease. The chain links TRBV10-3 to TRBJ2-3; D is undetermined. CDR3 sequence reads: CAISVGGTDTQYF. CDR3 sequence (DNA): TGTGCCATCAGTGTAGGTGGTACAGATACGCAGTATTTT.